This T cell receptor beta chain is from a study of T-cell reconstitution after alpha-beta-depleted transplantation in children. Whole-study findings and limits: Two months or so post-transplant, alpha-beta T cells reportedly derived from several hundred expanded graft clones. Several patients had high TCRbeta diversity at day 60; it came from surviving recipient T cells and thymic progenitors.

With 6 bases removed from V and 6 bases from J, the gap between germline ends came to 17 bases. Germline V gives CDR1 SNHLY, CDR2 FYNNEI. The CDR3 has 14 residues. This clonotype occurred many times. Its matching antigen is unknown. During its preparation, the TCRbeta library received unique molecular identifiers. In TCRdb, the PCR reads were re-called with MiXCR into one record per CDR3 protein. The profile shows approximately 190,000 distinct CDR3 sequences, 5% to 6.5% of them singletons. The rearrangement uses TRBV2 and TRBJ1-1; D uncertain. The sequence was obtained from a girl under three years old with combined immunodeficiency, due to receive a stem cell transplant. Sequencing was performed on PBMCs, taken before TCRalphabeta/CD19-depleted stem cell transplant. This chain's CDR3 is CASSVSSTLSEAFF. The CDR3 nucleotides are TGTGCCAGCAGCGTATCCTCGACCCTCTCTGAAGCTTTCTTT.